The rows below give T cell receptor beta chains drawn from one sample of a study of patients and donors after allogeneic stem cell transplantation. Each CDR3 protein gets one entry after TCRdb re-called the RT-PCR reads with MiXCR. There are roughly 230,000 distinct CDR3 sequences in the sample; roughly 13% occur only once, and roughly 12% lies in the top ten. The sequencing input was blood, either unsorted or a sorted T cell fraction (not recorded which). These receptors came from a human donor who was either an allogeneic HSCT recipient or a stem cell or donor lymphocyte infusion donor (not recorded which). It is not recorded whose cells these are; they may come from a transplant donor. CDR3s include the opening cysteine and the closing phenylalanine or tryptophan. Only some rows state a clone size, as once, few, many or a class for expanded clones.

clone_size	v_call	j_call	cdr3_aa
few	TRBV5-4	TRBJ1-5	CVTTNGGYSNQPQHF
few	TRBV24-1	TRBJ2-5	CATSDLISAGGVETQYF
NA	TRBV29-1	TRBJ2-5	CSVEGWGTQETQYF
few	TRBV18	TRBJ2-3	CASARDSSVSDTQYF
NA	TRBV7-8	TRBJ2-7	CASSLDREQYF
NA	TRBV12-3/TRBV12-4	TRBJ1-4	CASSQRGQVVEKLFF
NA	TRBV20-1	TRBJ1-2	CSARDSGGGSGYTF
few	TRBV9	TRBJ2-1	CASSVGGAGSPYNEQFF
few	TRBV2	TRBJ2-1	CASNRLADSYNEQFF
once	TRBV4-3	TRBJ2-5	CASSQDLGGGKTQYF
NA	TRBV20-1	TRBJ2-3	CSATGTSGGAGTDTQYF
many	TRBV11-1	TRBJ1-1	CASSYRGPGGTEAFF
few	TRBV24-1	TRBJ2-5	CATSDKRTGGAETQYF
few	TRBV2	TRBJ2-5	CASRGAGGRKTQYF
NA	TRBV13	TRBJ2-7	CASSLNGLEQYF
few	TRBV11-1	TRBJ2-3	CASSSGTSVTDTQYF
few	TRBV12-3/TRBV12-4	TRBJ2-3	CAGSEDSGGADTQYF
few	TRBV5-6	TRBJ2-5	CASSLERGLTPSLRETQYF
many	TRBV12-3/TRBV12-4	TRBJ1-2	CASRRGGVDRSDYTF
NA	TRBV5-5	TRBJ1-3	CASSPQGDGNTIYF
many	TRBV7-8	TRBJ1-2	CASSLGHLYGYTF
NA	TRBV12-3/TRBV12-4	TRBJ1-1	CASGEERNTEAFF
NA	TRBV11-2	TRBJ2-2	CASSLSSGGRTGELFF
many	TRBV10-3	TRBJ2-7	CAISEDGNSYEQYF
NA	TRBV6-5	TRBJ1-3	CASSYSASDTIYF
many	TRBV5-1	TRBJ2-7	CASSLAWNYEQYF